This T cell receptor beta chain appears in the sequencing data of a study of OX40 agonist ivuxolimab in advanced cancers. Whole-study context: Two patients with cutaneous melanoma and one with hepatocellular carcinoma, three in total, showed partial responses.

V was shortened by 2 bases and J by 17 bases, with 6 bases between the two germline ends. Germline values: CDR1 MDHEN, CDR2 SYDVKM. The CDR3 contains 9 residues. A remark on this clone: Antigen specificity is unknown.

TCRdb's table, derived via immunoSEQ multiplex PCR, lists solely in-frame clones and lacks some. The sample yields 75,000 to 100,000 clones, roughly 90% seen once. Study findings and constraints: Part of the nonresponder group also had normalized T-cell clonal expansion that was low. Antigen specificity was not determined for the expanded peripheral T cells.

This specimen consisted of CD4+ or CD8+ T cells sorted from blood, obtained in a trial of the OX40 agonist ivuxolimab. The source is an adult with an advanced solid tumor such as melanoma, head and neck, liver or kidney cancer. The rearrangement uses TRBV28 and TRBJ1-4; D gene ambiguous. The CDR3 DNA sequence: TGTGCCAGCAGTTTAGTGGGATTTTTT. Translation: CASSLVGFF. The variable domain in full, completed from reference TRBV28 and TRBJ1-4, reads DVKVTQSSRYLVKRTGEKVFLECVQDMDHENMFWYRQDPGLGLRLIYFSYDVKMKEKGDIPEGYSVSREKKERFSLILESASTNQTSMYLCASSLVGFFGSGTQLSVL.